One and the same sample provided the 10 T cell receptor beta chains below, sequenced in a study of CD8+CD57+ T cells in acquired aplastic anemia. Patients sequenced had flow cytometry evidence of CD8+CD57+ cell expansion. The template used for profiling TCR beta VDJ and CDR3 was genomic DNA. TCRdb reanalysed the reads using MiXCR and keeps one entry per CDR3 protein. The sample lists some 200,000 distinct CDR3 sequences, 40% to 55% occurring once. The sample was sorted CD4+, CD8+, or CD8+CD57+ T cells (not recorded which) from PBMCs. The receptors stem from a human donor with aplastic anemia.

The chain couples TRBV29-1 to TRBJ2-7, with unresolved D. The CDR3 loop spans 12 amino acids. V was cut by 8 bases and J by 1 base, with 12 bases left in between. From germline, CDR1 is SQVTM and CDR2 ANQGSEA. CDR3 residues: CSKISRSYEQYF. The CDR3 nucleotides read TGCAGCAAGATTAGCAGGTCCTACGAGCAGTACTTC.

This clonotype occurred many times. The chain joins TRBV20-1 to TRBJ2-3, with unresolved D. The CDR3 has 12 amino acids. Per germline, CDR1 DFQATT and CDR2 SNEGSKA (reference sequence). Trimming cost V 5 bases and J 6 bases, with 12 bases left between them. The CDR3, as DNA: TGCAGTGCTTTGAGAGGTGACGATACGCAGTATTTT. Translating gives CSALRGDDTQYF.

The CDR3 reads CASSDPCPGTGANEKLFF. DNA of the CDR3: TGTGCCAGCAGTGACCCCTGTCCGGGTACTGGAGCTAATGAAAAACTGTTTTTT. The gene calls are TRBV6-4 and TRBJ1-4; D gene unclear. Germline loops: CDR1 MRHNA, CDR2 SNTAGT. V was cut by 2 bases and J by 3 bases, with 19 bases left in between. This CDR3 region has 18 residues.

V usage is TRBV20-1 and J usage is TRBJ2-3; D uncertain. Between the trimmed V and J ends, which lost 3 bases and 11 bases, there was a span of 12 bases. The germline CDR1 and CDR2 sequences are DFQATT and SNEGSKA (reference sequence). CDR3 length equals 11 residues. The CDR3 sequence: CSARAINEQYF. The CDR3 DNA sequence: TGCAGTGCTAGGGCTATCAATGAGCAGTATTTT.

V and J are TRBV29-1 and TRBJ1-2; 7 nucleotides agree with TRBD1. This CDR3 contains 12 residues. Germline CDR1 SQVTM, CDR2 ANQGSEA. V trimming: 8 bases; J trimming: 6 bases; junction bases outside the gene matches: 9. The CDR3 is CSLAGQEDGYTF. For the CDR3, the DNA is TGCAGCTTAGCTGGACAGGAGGATGGCTACACCTTC.

This clonotype was counted many times. The rearrangement uses TRBV19 and TRBJ1-2; a weak D match, TRBD1 (5 bases). There are 13 residues in the CDR3. The V and J ends lost 10 bases and 8 bases respectively, with 20 bases between them. The germline V gene has CDR1 LNHDA and CDR2 SQIVND (reference sequence). CDR3 nucleotide sequence: TGTGCCACCTCGACAGCTACCCTATGGGGCTACACCTTC. Residues: CATSTATLWGYTF.

This clonotype occurred once. The gene calls are TRBV20-1 and TRBJ1-5; TRBD1 matches 7 bases. From germline, CDR1 is DFQATT and CDR2 SNEGSKA (reference sequence). CDR3 length: 14 amino acids. The ends lost 5 bases at V and 5 bases at J; junction bases unmatched: 9. The CDR3 nucleotides read TGCAGTGCTCGACAGGGTACGTCGGATCAGCCCCAGCATTTT. Protein sequence: CSARQGTSDQPQHF.

There are a few counts of this clonotype. An end of the junction differs from the germline gene, which may be a read error. The chain uses TRBV5-1 and TRBJ2-5; 10 nucleotides line up with TRBD1. The CDR3 spans 15 residues. Germline V CDR1 and CDR2: SGHRS, YFSETQ. This CDR3 reads CASSLTGGLEEAQYF. CDR3 DNA sequence: TGCGCCAGCAGTTTGACAGGGGGCCTTGAAGAGGCCCAGTACTTC.

Worth noting for this clonotype: This may come from a read error, since a much larger clone is one base off. The chain employs TRBV19 and TRBJ1-4, with D possibly TRBD1 on 5 matching bases. Germline CDR1 and CDR2: LNHDA and SQIVND (reference sequence). V was clipped by 9 bases and J by 7 bases, with 21 bases between them. This CDR3 has 15 amino acids. The CDR3 DNA reads TGTGCCAGCCGGGGCTTAACTATCAATGCTGAAAAACTGTTTTTT. Its translation: CASRGLTINAEKLFF.

In the case of this clonotype: The junction shows a germline mismatch at one end, possibly a read error. The chain employs TRBV10-3 and TRBJ2-1; 13 nucleotides agree with TRBD2. Looked up from germline, CDR1 is ENHRY and CDR2 is SYGVKD. CDR3 length equals 17 residues. CDR3 nucleotides: TGTGCCAGCAGTGGACTAGCGGGGGTGGGCTCCTACAATGAGCAGTTCTTC. This translates into CASSGLAGVGSYNEQFF.